This entry describes one TCR beta chain. This specimen includes other DNA sequences encoding the same CDR3. This sample stems from a study of shared clonotypes between healthy human individuals. Study-wide background: The study used three CD4 naive, three CD4 memory, two CD8 naive and one CD8 memory plate per donor.

Profiling relied on immunoSEQ multiplex PCR, and the TCRdb table lists in-frame clones only, not all of them. This sample yields millions of clones, of which roughly 92% are seen a single time; roughly 0.14% belongs to the top ten. The material sequenced was naive CD4+ T cells sorted from blood. Subset denoted: CD45RA+ positively selected. The origin of this receptor is a man between 18 and 29 years old in good health.

CDR3 bases: TGTGCCAGCAGCCGGGGACTAGCGGGGAACACCGGGGAGCTGTTTTTT. This sequence encodes CASSRGLAGNTGELFF. The chain uses TRBV11-2 and TRBJ2-2, with TRBD2 matching over 12 bases. J gave up 1 base and V 5 bases, and 2 bases lay outside the gene matches. The CDR3 length is 16 residues. Germline CDR1 and CDR2: SGHAT and FQNNGV.